This T cell receptor beta chain originates from a study of T cells after yellow fever vaccination. Trimming shortened V by 10 bases and J by 2 bases, and 18 bases separated the two germline ends. Germline loops: CDR1 MNHEY, CDR2 SVGAGI. This CDR3 has 15 amino acids. They built TCR cDNA with 5'RACE template switching, a step that put in a universal primer site and UMIs. TCRdb analysed the 5' RACE reads with MiXCR anew, one entry per CDR3 protein. Of about 260,000 distinct CDR3 sequences in the sample, around 4.9% are singletons; the top ten hold approximately 3.5%. The source was CD4+ T cells sorted from PBMCs, collected on the day of the yellow fever booster vaccination. The genes are TRBV6-5 and TRBJ2-4; tentatively, D is TRBD1 (5 bases). The sequence came from a man aged 18 to 30 who received the YFV17D yellow fever vaccine. CDR3 sequence: CATSKGVWPKNIQYF. CDR3 in DNA: TGTGCCACCTCAAAAGGGGTTTGGCCCAAAAACATTCAGTACTTC.